These 8 T cell receptor beta chains came from one sample sequenced in a study of control samples from healthy donors and cancer patients. Data came from immunoSEQ multiplex PCR; TCRdb stores just in-frame clones and leaves some out. The sample lists 150,000 to 160,000 clones, over 90% seen once, with approximately 2.5% in the top ten. Sample: blood. These receptors all stem from a man between 50 and 59 years old in good health.

V and J are TRBV4-1 and TRBJ2-7; TRBD2 matches at 15 bases. CDR3 length: 15 amino acids. Germline lookup yields CDR1 MGHRA and CDR2 YSYEKL. J gave up 12 bases and V 3 bases, and 9 bases lay outside the gene matches. The CDR3 DNA sequence: TGCGCCAGCAGCCAGGCCGGACTAGCGGGAGGGGCCCCGTACTTC. It translates to CASSQAGLAGGAPYF.

The chain uses TRBV4-1 and TRBJ2-7; D possibly corresponds to TRBD1 (5 bases). This CDR3 comprises 15 residues. With 0 bases removed from V and 2 bases from J, the gap between germline ends came to 11 bases. Germline CDR1 is MGHRA and CDR2 is YSYEKL. CDR3 DNA sequence: TGCGCCAGCAGCCAAGATCCCGACAGTACCTACGAGCAGTACTTC. It translates to CASSQDPDSTYEQYF.

V usage is TRBV5-6 and J usage is TRBJ1-2; D unresolved. The germline gives CDR1 SGHDT, CDR2 YYEEEE. The CDR3 consists of 12 residues. V was shortened by 3 bases and J by 5 bases, with 8 bases between the two germline ends. The CDR3 DNA sequence: TGTGCCAGCAGCTCATCCTATTATGGCTACACCTTC. This encodes CASSSSYYGYTF.

This clone came up once. The chain links TRBV24-1 to TRBJ2-7; TRBD1 matches at 9 bases. This CDR3 is 15 amino acids long. Germline trimming cut 6 bases from V and 5 bases from J; bases unmatched to any gene: 10. Looked up from germline, CDR1 is KGHDR and CDR2 is SFDVKD. As DNA, the CDR3 is TGTGCCACCAGTACTAACAGGGGGCGCGGGGACGAGCAGTACTTC. This codes for CATSTNRGRGDEQYF.

The chain joins TRBV7-9 to TRBJ2-7; TRBD1 agrees at 8 bases. J lost 4 bases, V lost 4 bases, and 9 bases had no gene match. CDR3 size: 15 residues. Germline V lookup: CDR1 SEHNR, CDR2 FQNEAQ (reference sequence). DNA of the CDR3: TGTGCCAGCAGCTCACAGGGGGTGGTAGTGTACGAGCAGTACTTC. It is translated as CASSSQGVVVYEQYF.

In this sample, this clone turned up once. The chain uses TRBV28 and TRBJ1-1; the match to TRBD1 covers 7 bases. In germline, CDR1 is MDHEN, CDR2 SYDVKM. The CDR3 length is 14 residues. Trimming at V came to 5 bases and at J to 2 bases, leaving 5 bases not matched to a gene. The CDR3 protein is CASSINRGNTEAFF. For the CDR3, the DNA is TGTGCCAGCAGTATAAACAGGGGAAACACTGAAGCTTTCTTT.

J is TRBJ1-4 and V is TRBV18; the match to TRBD1 covers 9 bases. The V segment lost 2 bases and the J segment 10 bases; nucleotides outside the gene matches: 5. The CDR3 is 14 amino acids. Germline V lookup: CDR1 KGHSH, CDR2 LQKENI. The CDR3 DNA follows: TGTGCCAGCTCACCAGGGGACAGGGTCGGAAAACTGTTTTTT. Amino acids: CASSPGDRVGKLFF.

The chain has TRBV6-1 and TRBJ2-4, with D perhaps matching TRBD1 (6 bases). This CDR3 is built from 16 residues. Trimming shortened V by 2 bases and J by 2 bases, and 13 bases separated the two germline ends. Germline-derived CDR1 and CDR2 are MNHNS and SASEGT. CDR3 sequence (DNA): TGTGCCAGCAGTGAACGGGCAGGGGAGTCCAAAAACATTCAGTACTTC. Residues: CASSERAGESKNIQYF.